This is a list of T cell receptor beta chains from one sample in a study of CD8 T cells in ankylosing spondylitis. Each CDR3 protein gets one entry after TCRdb re-called the 5' RACE reads with MiXCR. Seen here are around 440,000 distinct CDR3 sequences, roughly 18% observed once, and the top ten hold just over 1%. The sequenced sample consisted of blood, either unsorted or a sorted T cell fraction (not recorded which). The receptors were sampled from a male donor with ankylosing spondylitis. Both conserved end residues are part of each CDR3. D genes are given only for firm matches. For some rows the clone size is stated as once, few or many, or as a class when expanded; others skip it.

J: TRBJ2-1
size: many
D: -
V: TRBV12-3/TRBV12-4
CDR3: CASCGPLGVQDEQFF
DNA: TGTGCCTCTTGCGGGCCCCTAGGGGTTCAGGATGAGCAGTTCTTC

J: TRBJ1-4
size: once
D: -
V: TRBV2
CDR3: CASSDIGQPNEKLFF
DNA: TGTGCCAGCAGTGATATTGGACAGCCTAATGAAAAACTGTTTTTT

J: TRBJ2-3
size: -
D: -
V: TRBV25-1
CDR3: CASSEEGRSTDTQYF
DNA: TGTGCCAGCAGTGAGGAGGGACGTAGCACAGATACGCAGTATTTT

J: TRBJ2-3
size: few
D: TRBD2
V: TRBV7-9
CDR3: CASSLGTSGPDTQYF
DNA: TGTGCCAGCAGCTTAGGGACTAGCGGCCCAGATACGCAGTATTTT

J: TRBJ2-1
size: -
D: -
V: TRBV3-1
CDR3: CASSQEVGSEQFF
DNA: TGTGCCAGCAGCCAAGAGGTGGGTAGTGAGCAGTTCTTC

J: TRBJ2-7
size: few
D: -
V: TRBV6-6
CDR3: CASAARSSYEQYF
DNA: TGTGCCAGCGCCGCCAGGAGCTCCTACGAGCAGTACTTC

J: TRBJ1-2
size: few
D: TRBD1
V: TRBV6-1
CDR3: CASSQHSGQVTQRGYTF
DNA: TGTGCCAGCAGTCAACATTCGGGACAGGTGACTCAACGTGGCTACACCTTC

J: TRBJ2-1
size: few
D: TRBD2
V: TRBV11-2
CDR3: CASSSGLAGPKGHNEQFF
DNA: TGTGCCAGCAGCTCGGGACTAGCGGGTCCAAAAGGGCACAATGAGCAGTTCTTC

J: TRBJ2-5
size: many
D: -
V: TRBV9
CDR3: CASSRQVGETQYF
DNA: TGTGCCAGCAGTCGACAGGTGGGGGAGACCCAGTACTTC

J: TRBJ2-6
size: few
D: TRBD2
V: TRBV5-1
CDR3: CASSLAASGISGANVLTF
DNA: TGCGCCAGCAGCTTGGCAGCTAGCGGGATCTCTGGGGCCAACGTCCTGACTTTC

J: TRBJ1-5
size: once
D: -
V: TRBV7-2
CDR3: CASSLGSVSNQPQHF
DNA: TGTGCCAGCAGCTTAGGGTCGGTTAGCAATCAGCCCCAGCATTTT

J: TRBJ2-7
size: -
D: -
V: TRBV5-1
CDR3: CASSPESYEQYF
DNA: TGCGCCAGCAGCCCAGAATCCTACGAGCAGTACTTC

J: TRBJ1-2
size: many
D: -
V: TRBV4-1
CDR3: CASSHPDRENYGYTF
DNA: TGCGCCAGCAGCCACCCTGACCGTGAGAACTATGGCTACACCTTC

J: TRBJ2-1
size: many
D: -
V: TRBV29-1
CDR3: CSGSQGGGYNEQFF
DNA: TGCAGTGGAAGCCAGGGGGGGGGGTACAATGAGCAGTTCTTC

J: TRBJ2-7
size: -
D: TRBD2
V: TRBV5-1
CDR3: CASSLYSGVRSYEQYF
DNA: TGCGCCAGCAGCTTGTATAGCGGGGTTAGGTCCTACGAGCAGTACTTC

J: TRBJ2-1
size: -
D: TRBD1
V: TRBV12-3/TRBV12-4
CDR3: CASRRDRAAEQFF
DNA: TGTGCCAGCAGGCGTGACAGGGCGGCTGAGCAGTTCTTC

J: TRBJ2-5
size: many
D: -
V: TRBV7-2
CDR3: CASSYTSQGGETQYF
DNA: TGTGCCAGCAGCTACACATCGCAGGGGGGAGAGACCCAGTACTTC

J: TRBJ1-6
size: -
D: -
V: TRBV7-8
CDR3: CASSLGISYNSPLHF
DNA: TGTGCCAGCAGCTTGGGGATATCCTATAATTCACCCCTCCACTTT

J: TRBJ1-2
size: -
D: TRBD1
V: TRBV20-1
CDR3: CSARGTTGAHGYTF
DNA: TGCAGTGCTAGAGGGACGACAGGGGCTCATGGCTACACCTTC

J: TRBJ2-1
size: -
D: -
V: TRBV20-1
CDR3: CSAQDGYNEQFF
DNA: TGCAGTGCCCAGGACGGCTACAATGAGCAGTTCTTC

J: TRBJ2-2
size: few
D: TRBD1
V: TRBV7-9
CDR3: CASSHTGTGVSGELFF
DNA: TGTGCCAGCAGCCATACCGGGACAGGGGTATCCGGGGAGCTGTTTTTT

J: TRBJ2-3
size: many
D: TRBD2
V: TRBV7-9
CDR3: CASSRTSGSTDTQYF
DNA: TGTGCCAGCAGCCGGACTAGCGGTAGCACAGATACGCAGTATTTT

J: TRBJ2-3
size: few
D: -
V: TRBV7-9
CDR3: CASSIQTLASTDTQYF
DNA: TGTGCCAGCAGCATCCAGACTCTCGCCAGCACAGATACGCAGTATTTT

J: TRBJ1-1
size: few
D: -
V: TRBV4-2
CDR3: CASSRDLGAEAFF
DNA: TGTGCCAGCAGCCGGGACCTAGGGGCTGAAGCTTTCTTT

J: TRBJ2-5
size: -
D: TRBD1
V: TRBV7-9
CDR3: CASSSGQAPTWTQYF
DNA: TGTGCCAGCAGCTCCGGACAGGCGCCGACCTGGACCCAGTACTTC

J: TRBJ2-3
size: -
D: TRBD2
V: TRBV13
CDR3: CASRGTSGKTDTQYF
DNA: TGTGCCAGCAGAGGGACTAGCGGGAAAACAGATACGCAGTATTTT

J: TRBJ1-5
size: -
D: TRBD1
V: TRBV4-3
CDR3: CASSQDVGTGAQPQHF
DNA: TGCGCCAGCAGCCAAGATGTCGGGACAGGGGCTCAGCCCCAGCATTTT

J: TRBJ2-7
size: many
D: -
V: TRBV12-3/TRBV12-4
CDR3: CASRARGNSYEQYF
DNA: TGTGCCAGCAGGGCCAGGGGAAACTCCTACGAGCAGTACTTC

J: TRBJ2-1
size: -
D: -
V: TRBV12-3/TRBV12-4
CDR3: CASSFSGVSYNEQFF
DNA: TGTGCCAGCAGTTTTTCGGGAGTAAGTTACAATGAGCAGTTCTTC

J: TRBJ1-5
size: few
D: -
V: TRBV6-2/TRBV6-3
CDR3: CASSVEQGSGPQHF
DNA: TGTGCCAGCAGTGTAGAACAGGGAAGCGGGCCCCAGCATTTT

J: TRBJ1-4
size: -
D: TRBD1
V: TRBV7-9
CDR3: CASSFKGADEKLFF
DNA: TGTGCCAGCAGCTTTAAGGGGGCGGATGAAAAACTGTTTTTT

J: TRBJ2-7
size: few
D: TRBD1
V: TRBV2
CDR3: CASSEAGIGQATSYEQYF
DNA: TGTGCCAGCAGTGAAGCCGGGATCGGACAGGCAACCTCCTACGAGCAGTACTTC

J: TRBJ1-1
size: few
D: -
V: TRBV5-6
CDR3: CASRPQGRQVGAFF
DNA: TGTGCCAGCAGGCCTCAGGGTCGGCAAGTCGGGGCTTTCTTT

J: TRBJ2-2
size: -
D: TRBD1
V: TRBV28
CDR3: CASRRDSSTGELFF
DNA: TGTGCCAGCCGTCGGGACAGTAGTACCGGGGAGCTGTTTTTT

J: TRBJ2-5
size: few
D: -
V: TRBV2
CDR3: CASSASERSETQYF
DNA: TGTGCCAGCAGCGCCTCAGAGAGGTCGGAGACCCAGTACTTC

J: TRBJ1-2
size: -
D: TRBD1
V: TRBV7-9
CDR3: CASSPRDRWSDYGYTF
DNA: TGTGCCAGCAGCCCCCGGGACAGGTGGTCGGACTATGGCTACACCTTC

J: TRBJ2-7
size: many
D: -
V: TRBV5-1
CDR3: CASSLVGGEQYF
DNA: TGCGCCAGCAGCTTGGTAGGAGGAGAGCAGTACTTC

J: TRBJ1-3
size: -
D: -
V: TRBV4-2
CDR3: CASSQDVGNTIYF
DNA: TGTGCCAGCAGCCAAGACGTCGGAAACACCATATATTTT

J: TRBJ2-3
size: -
D: -
V: TRBV7-2
CDR3: CASSLEGHSTDTQYF
DNA: TGTGCCAGCAGCTTAGAAGGACATAGCACAGATACGCAGTATTTT

J: TRBJ2-2
size: -
D: TRBD2
V: TRBV20-1
CDR3: CSAPGTGLTNTGELFF
DNA: TGCAGTGCCCCGGGGACGGGACTAACGAACACCGGGGAGCTGTTTTTT

J: TRBJ2-5
size: few
D: -
V: TRBV18
CDR3: CASSPQTSGEETQYF
DNA: TGTGCCAGCTCACCACAAACTTCCGGGGAAGAGACCCAGTACTTC

J: TRBJ2-7
size: few
D: -
V: TRBV6-1
CDR3: CASIFWRFYYEQYF
DNA: TGTGCCAGCATCTTTTGGCGATTCTATTACGAGCAGTACTTC

J: TRBJ2-3
size: -
D: -
V: TRBV20-1
CDR3: CSARRGQRGDTQYF
DNA: TGCAGTGCCCGACGGGGACAGCGGGGAGATACGCAGTATTTT